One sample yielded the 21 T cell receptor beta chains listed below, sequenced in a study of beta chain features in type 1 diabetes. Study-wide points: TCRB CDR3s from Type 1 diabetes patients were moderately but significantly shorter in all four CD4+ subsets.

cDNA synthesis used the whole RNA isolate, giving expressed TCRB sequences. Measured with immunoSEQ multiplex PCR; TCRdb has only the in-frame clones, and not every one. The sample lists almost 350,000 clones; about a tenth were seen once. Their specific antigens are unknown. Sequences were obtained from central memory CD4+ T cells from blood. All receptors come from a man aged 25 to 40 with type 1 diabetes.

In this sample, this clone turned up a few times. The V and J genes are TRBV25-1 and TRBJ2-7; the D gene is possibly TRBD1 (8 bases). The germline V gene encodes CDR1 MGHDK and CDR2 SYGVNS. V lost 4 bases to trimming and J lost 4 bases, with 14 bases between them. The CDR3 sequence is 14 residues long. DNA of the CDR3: TGTGCCAGCAGTGTACAGGGGGGGTTTTACGAGCAGTACTTC. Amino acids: CASSVQGGFYEQYF.

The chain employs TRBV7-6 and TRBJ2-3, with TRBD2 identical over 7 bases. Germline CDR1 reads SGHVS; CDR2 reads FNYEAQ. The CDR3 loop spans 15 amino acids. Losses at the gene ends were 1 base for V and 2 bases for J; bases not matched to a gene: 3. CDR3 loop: CASSLDGGSTDTQYF. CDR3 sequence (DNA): TGTGCCAGCAGCTTAGACGGGGGGTCCACAGATACGCAGTATTTT.

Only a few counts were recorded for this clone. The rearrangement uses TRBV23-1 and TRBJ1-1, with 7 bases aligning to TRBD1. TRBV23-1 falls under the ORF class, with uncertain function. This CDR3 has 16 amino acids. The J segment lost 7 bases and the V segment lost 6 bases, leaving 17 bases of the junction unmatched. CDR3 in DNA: TGCGCCAGCAGAGACCGTCCGGGGACAGCCACATATGAAGCTTTCTTT. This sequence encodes CASRDRPGTATYEAFF.

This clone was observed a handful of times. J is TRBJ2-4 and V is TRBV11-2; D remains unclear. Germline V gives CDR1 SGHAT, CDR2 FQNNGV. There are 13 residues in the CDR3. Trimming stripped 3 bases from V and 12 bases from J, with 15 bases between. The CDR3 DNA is TGTGCCAGCAGCTTCGGGTTGCAGCGTGCTCAGTACTTC. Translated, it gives CASSFGLQRAQYF.

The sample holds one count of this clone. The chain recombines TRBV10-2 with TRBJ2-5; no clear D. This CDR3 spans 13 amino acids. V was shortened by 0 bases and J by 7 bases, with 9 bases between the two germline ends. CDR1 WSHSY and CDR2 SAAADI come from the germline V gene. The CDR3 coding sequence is TGCGCCAGCAGTGAGTCGGAAGAAGGGACCCAGTACTTC. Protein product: CASSESEEGTQYF.

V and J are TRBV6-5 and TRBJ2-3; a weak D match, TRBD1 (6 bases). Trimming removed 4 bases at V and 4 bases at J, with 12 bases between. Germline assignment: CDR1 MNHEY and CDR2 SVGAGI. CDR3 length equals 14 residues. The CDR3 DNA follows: TGTGCCAGCAGTTCACGAACAGGGTCAGATACGCAGTATTTT. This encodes CASSSRTGSDTQYF.

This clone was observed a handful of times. The CDR3 is CASSLVPGDGNEQFF. The DNA for the CDR3 is TGCGCCAGCAGCTTGGTTCCGGGGGATGGGAATGAGCAGTTCTTC. V usage is TRBV5-1 and J usage is TRBJ2-1; D may be TRBD2 (6 bases). Germline V gene sequence: CDR1 SGHRS, CDR2 YFSETQ. The CDR3 contains 15 residues. Trimming stripped 0 bases from V and 7 bases from J, with 14 bases between.

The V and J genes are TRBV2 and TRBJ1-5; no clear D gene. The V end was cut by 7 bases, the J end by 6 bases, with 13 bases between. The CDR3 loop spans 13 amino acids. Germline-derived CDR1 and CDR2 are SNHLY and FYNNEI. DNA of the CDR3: TGTGCCAGCAAATTCGAGGAAAGTCAGCCCCAGCATTTT. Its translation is CASKFEESQPQHF.

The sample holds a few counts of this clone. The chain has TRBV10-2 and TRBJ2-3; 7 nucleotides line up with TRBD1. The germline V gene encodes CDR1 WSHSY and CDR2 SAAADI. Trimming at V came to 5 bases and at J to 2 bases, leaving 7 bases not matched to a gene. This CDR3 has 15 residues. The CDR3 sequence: CASSQGELVTDTQYF. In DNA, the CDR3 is TGCGCCAGCAGTCAGGGGGAACTCGTCACAGATACGCAGTATTTT.

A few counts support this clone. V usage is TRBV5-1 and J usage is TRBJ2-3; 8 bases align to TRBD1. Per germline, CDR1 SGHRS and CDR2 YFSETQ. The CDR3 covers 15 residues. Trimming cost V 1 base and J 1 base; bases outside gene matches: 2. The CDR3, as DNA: TGCGCCAGCAGCTTGCTACAGGGGGGCACAGATACGCAGTATTTT. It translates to CASSLLQGGTDTQYF.

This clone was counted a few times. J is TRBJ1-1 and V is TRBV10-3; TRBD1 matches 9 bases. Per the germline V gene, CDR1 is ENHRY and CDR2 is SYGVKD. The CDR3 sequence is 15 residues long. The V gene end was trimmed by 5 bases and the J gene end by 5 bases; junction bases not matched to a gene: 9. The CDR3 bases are TGTGCCATCAGTAAGGGACAGGGACAAGGGACTGAAGCTTTCTTT. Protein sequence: CAISKGQGQGTEAFF.

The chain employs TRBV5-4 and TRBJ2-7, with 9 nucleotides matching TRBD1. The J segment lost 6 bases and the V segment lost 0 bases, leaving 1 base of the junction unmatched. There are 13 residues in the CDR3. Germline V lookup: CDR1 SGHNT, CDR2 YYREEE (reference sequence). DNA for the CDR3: TGTGCCAGCAGCTTGGGACAGGGGGTCGAGCAGTACTTC. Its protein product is CASSLGQGVEQYF.

CDR3 residues: CASSLGQSGEKLFF. In nucleotides, the CDR3 is TGTGCCAGCTCACTTGGACAGAGCGGGGAAAAACTGTTTTTT. The chain joins TRBV18 to TRBJ1-4; tentatively, D is TRBD1 (6 bases). Germline V gene data show CDR1 as KGHSH and CDR2 as LQKENI. The CDR3 has 14 amino acids. Deletions cut 4 bases from V and 8 bases from J, with 14 bases between.

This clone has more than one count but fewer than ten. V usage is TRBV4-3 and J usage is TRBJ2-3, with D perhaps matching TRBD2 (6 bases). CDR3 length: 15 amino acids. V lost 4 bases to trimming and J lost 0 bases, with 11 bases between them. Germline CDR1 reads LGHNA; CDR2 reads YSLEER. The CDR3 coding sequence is TGCGCCAGCAGCCGTGTCGGGGGAAGCACAGATACGCAGTATTTT. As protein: CASSRVGGSTDTQYF.

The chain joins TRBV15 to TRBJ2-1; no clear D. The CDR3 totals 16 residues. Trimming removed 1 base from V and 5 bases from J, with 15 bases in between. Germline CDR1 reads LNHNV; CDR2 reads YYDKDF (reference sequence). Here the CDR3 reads CATSRARTSYDNEQFF. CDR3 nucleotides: TGTGCCACCAGCAGAGCCCGGACGAGCTACGACAATGAGCAGTTCTTC.

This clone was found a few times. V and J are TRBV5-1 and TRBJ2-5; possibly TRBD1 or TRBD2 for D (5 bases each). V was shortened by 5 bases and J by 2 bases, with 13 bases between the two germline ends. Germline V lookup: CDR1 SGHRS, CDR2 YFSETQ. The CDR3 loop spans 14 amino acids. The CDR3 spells CASRSPGLQETQYF. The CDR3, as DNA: TGCGCCAGCAGATCCCCGGGGCTTCAAGAGACCCAGTACTTC.

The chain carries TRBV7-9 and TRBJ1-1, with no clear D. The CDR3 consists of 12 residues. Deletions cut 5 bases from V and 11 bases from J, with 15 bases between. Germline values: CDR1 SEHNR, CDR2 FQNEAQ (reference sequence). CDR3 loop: CASSIPSGVAFF. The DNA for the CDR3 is TGTGCCAGCAGCATTCCATCGGGTGTGGCTTTCTTT. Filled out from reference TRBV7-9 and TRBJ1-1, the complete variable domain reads DTGVSQNPRHKITKRGQNVTFRCDPISEHNRLYWYRQTLGQGPEFLTYFQNEAQLEKSRLLSDRFSAERPKGSFSTLEIQRTEQGDSAMYLCASSIPSGVAFFGQGTRLTVV.

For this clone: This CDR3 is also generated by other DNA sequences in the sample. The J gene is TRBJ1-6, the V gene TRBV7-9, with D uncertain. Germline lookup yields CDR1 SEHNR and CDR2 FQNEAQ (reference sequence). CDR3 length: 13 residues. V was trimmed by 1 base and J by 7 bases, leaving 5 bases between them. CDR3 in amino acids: CASSLDPNSPLHF. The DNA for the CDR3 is TGTGCCAGCAGCTTAGACCCCAATTCACCCCTCCACTTT.

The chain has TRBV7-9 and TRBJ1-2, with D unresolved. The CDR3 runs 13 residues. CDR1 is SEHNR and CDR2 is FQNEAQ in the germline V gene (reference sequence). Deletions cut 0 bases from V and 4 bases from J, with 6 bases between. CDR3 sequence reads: CASSLAGFYGYTF. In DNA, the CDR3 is TGTGCCAGCAGCTTAGCAGGGTTCTATGGCTACACCTTC.

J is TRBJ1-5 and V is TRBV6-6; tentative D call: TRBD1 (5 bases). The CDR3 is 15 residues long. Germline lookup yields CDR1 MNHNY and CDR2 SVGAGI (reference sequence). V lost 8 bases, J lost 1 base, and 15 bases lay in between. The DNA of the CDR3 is TGTGCCAGCCGGGCGGGGGGGATGAGCAATCAGCCCCAGCATTTT. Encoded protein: CASRAGGMSNQPQHF.

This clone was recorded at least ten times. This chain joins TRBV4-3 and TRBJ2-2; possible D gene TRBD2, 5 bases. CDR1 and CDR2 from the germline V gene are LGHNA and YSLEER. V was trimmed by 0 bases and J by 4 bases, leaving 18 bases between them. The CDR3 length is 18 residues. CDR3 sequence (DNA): TGCGCCAGCAGCCAAGATTTCTTAGGGAGCTTGGGCACCGGGGAGCTGTTTTTT. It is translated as CASSQDFLGSLGTGELFF.